The rows below give T cell receptor beta chains drawn from one sample of a study of patients and donors after allogeneic stem cell transplantation. TCRdb ran MiXCR on the RT-PCR reads and lists one entry per CDR3 protein. Among over 130,000 distinct CDR3 sequences listed, roughly two fifths were seen once. The source material was blood, either unsorted or a sorted T cell fraction (not recorded which). The receptors here all came from a human donor who was either an allogeneic HSCT recipient or a stem cell or donor lymphocyte infusion donor (not recorded which). It is not recorded whose cells these are; they may come from a transplant donor. Both conserved end residues are part of each CDR3. The order of the fields is J gene, D gene, V gene, clone size, CDR3 protein, CDR3 DNA. D genes are given only for firm matches. Rows give clone size only sometimes, using once, few, many, or a class for an expanded clone.

TRBJ2-3,TRBD2,TRBV12-3/TRBV12-4,NA,CASRKAGVRTDTQYF,TGTGCCAGCAGAAAAGCGGGGGTACGCACAGATACGCAGTATTTT
TRBJ2-3,NA,TRBV29-1,NA,CSSGHPSLEGSDTQYF,TGCAGTTCGGGTCACCCCTCGCTAGAAGGGTCAGATACGCAGTATTTT
TRBJ2-3,NA,TRBV20-1,NA,CSPGPLTDTQYF,TGCAGTCCGGGACCGCTCACAGATACGCAGTATTTT
TRBJ2-1,TRBD1,TRBV20-1,NA,CSASPRTGLRNEQFF,TGCAGTGCTAGCCCTCGGACAGGGTTACGCAATGAGCAGTTCTTC
TRBJ2-3,NA,TRBV6-5,NA,CASSNGISDTQYF,TGTGCCAGCAGCAATGGGATCTCAGATACGCAGTATTTT
TRBJ1-1,NA,TRBV9,few,CASSAGRDTEAFF,TGTGCCAGCAGCGCCGGACGAGACACTGAAGCTTTCTTT
TRBJ1-4,NA,TRBV20-1,NA,CSAGWDEEKLFF,TGCAGCGCGGGATGGGATGAGGAAAAACTGTTTTTT
TRBJ2-5,NA,TRBV5-1,few,CASSRNQETQYF,TGCGCCAGCAGCCGGAACCAAGAGACCCAGTACTTC
TRBJ1-1,NA,TRBV5-1,few,CASSWGGNTEAFF,TGCGCCAGCAGCTGGGGAGGGAACACTGAAGCTTTCTTT
TRBJ2-1,NA,TRBV29-1,once,CSVEEQGGNEQFF,TGCAGCGTTGAAGAACAGGGCGGGAATGAGCAGTTCTTC
TRBJ1-1,TRBD1,TRBV20-1,few,CSARSGQGNTEAFF,TGCAGTGCTAGATCCGGACAGGGGAACACTGAAGCTTTCTTT
TRBJ2-2,NA,TRBV12-3/TRBV12-4,few,CASSLRELFF,TGTGCCAGCAGTTTACGGGAGCTGTTTTTT
TRBJ2-2,NA,TRBV5-1,few,CASSYSGTGELFF,TGCGCCAGCAGTTATAGCGGAACCGGGGAGCTGTTTTTT
TRBJ2-3,TRBD2,TRBV7-2,NA,CASSLPYGGDLDADTQYF,TGTGCCAGCAGCCTACCCTACGGGGGGGACCTCGACGCAGATACGCAGTATTTT
TRBJ2-6,NA,TRBV6-5,NA,CASSYLRGTGANVLTF,TGTGCCAGCAGTTACCTCCGGGGAACCGGGGCCAACGTCCTGACTTTC
TRBJ1-6,TRBD1,TRBV11-2,few,CASRTGNISPLHF,TGTGCCAGCCGGACAGGGAACATTTCACCCCTCCACTTT